The entry below describes one T cell receptor beta chain. Its antigen remains unidentified. Single viable CD3+CD4+CD8-CD45RO+ cells were sorted as the memory CD4+ T cells. CD4+ T cells were isolated by positive magnetic selection. Deletions cut 5 bases from V and 7 bases from J, with 14 bases between. Germline V gene lookup returns CDR1 SGHTA and CDR2 FQGNSA. There are 13 residues in the CDR3. Produced via immunoSEQ multiplex PCR; TCRdb's table is partial and in-frame only. The top ten clones hold around 1% of a sample with some 26,000 clones, 76% of them seen once. This record belongs to a study of memory CD4+ T cells and cytomegalovirus serostatus. Study-wide results and caveats: Of approximately 150 reported CMV TCRbeta sequences, 65 to 85 were found in memory CD4+ repertoires.

Material for sequencing was memory CD4+ T cells from blood. The TCR was taken from an adult in good health and CMV-seronegative. This chain uses TRBV7-2 with TRBJ1-2; D not certain. CDR3 loop: CASSPEAGSGYTF. The CDR3 nucleotides read TGTGCCAGCAGCCCAGAGGCGGGCTCTGGCTACACCTTC.